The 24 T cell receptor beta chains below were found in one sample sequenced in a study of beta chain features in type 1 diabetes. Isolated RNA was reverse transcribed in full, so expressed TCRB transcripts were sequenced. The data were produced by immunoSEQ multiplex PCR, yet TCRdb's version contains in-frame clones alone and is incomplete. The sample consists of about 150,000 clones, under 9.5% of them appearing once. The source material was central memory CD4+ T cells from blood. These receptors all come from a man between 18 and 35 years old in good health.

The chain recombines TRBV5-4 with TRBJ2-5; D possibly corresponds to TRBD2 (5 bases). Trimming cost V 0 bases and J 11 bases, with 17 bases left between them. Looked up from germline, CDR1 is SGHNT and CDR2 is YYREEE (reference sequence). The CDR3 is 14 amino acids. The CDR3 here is CASSLVMDPGEQYF. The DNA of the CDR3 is TGTGCCAGCAGCTTGGTCATGGACCCCGGGGAGCAGTACTTC.

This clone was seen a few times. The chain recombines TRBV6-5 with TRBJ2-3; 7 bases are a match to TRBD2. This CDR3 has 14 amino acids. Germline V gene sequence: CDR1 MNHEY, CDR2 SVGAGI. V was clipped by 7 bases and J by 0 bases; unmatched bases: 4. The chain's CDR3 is CASTEGGSTDTQYF. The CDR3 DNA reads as TGTGCCAGCACAGAGGGAGGGAGCACAGATACGCAGTATTTT.

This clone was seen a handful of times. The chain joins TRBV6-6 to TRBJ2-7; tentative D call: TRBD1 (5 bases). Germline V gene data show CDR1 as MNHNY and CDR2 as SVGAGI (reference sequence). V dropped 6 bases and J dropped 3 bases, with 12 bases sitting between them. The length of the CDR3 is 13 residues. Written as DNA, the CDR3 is TGTGCCAGCAGGAAGACAGATAACTACGAGCAGTACTTC. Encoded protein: CASRKTDNYEQYF.

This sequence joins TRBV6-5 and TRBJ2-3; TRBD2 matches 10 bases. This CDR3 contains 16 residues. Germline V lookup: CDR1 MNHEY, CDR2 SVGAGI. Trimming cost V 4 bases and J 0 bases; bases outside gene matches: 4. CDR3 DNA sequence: TGTGCCAGCAGTTCTCTAGCGGGGGTTAGCACAGATACGCAGTATTTT. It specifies CASSSLAGVSTDTQYF.

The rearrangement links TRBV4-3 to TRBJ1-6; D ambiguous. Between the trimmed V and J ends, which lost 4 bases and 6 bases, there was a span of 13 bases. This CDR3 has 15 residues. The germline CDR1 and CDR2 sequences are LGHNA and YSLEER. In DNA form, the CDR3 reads TGCGCCAGCAGCCCTCGGACGGACTTTAATTCACCCCTCCACTTT. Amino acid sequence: CASSPRTDFNSPLHF.

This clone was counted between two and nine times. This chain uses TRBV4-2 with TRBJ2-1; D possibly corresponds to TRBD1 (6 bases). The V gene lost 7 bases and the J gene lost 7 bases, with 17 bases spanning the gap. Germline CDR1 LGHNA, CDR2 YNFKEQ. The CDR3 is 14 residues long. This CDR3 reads CASTTNKGTNEQFF. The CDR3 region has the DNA TGTGCCAGCACCACCAACAAGGGGACAAATGAGCAGTTCTTC.

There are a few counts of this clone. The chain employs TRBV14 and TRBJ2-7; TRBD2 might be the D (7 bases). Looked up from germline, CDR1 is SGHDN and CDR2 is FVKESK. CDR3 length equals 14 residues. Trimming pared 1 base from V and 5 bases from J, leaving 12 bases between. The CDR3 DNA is TGTGCCAGCAGCCAAGTTCGGGGGGCCCACGAGCAGTACTTC. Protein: CASSQVRGAHEQYF. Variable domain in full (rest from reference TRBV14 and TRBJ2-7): EAGVTQFPSHSVIEKGQTVTLRCDPISGHDNLYWYRRVMGKEIKFLLHFVKESKQDESGMPNNRFLAERTGGTYSTLKVQPAELEDSGVYFCASSQVRGAHEQYFGPGTRLTVT.

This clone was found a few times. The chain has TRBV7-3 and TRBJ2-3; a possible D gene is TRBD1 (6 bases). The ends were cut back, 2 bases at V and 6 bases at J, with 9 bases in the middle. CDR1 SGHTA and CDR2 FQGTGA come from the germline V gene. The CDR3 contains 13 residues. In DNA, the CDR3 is TGTGCCAGCAGCTTAGACAGGACGGATACGCAGTATTTT. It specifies CASSLDRTDTQYF. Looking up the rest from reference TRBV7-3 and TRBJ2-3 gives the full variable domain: GAGVSQTPSNKVTEKGKYVELRCDPISGHTALYWYRQSLGQGPEFLIYFQGTGAADDSGLPNDRFFAVRPEGSVSTLKIQRTERGDSAVYLCASSLDRTDTQYFGPGTRLTVL.

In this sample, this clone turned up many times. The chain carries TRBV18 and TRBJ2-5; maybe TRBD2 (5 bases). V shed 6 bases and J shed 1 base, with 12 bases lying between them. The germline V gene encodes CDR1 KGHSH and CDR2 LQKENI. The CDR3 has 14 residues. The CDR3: CASSQAGRQETQYF. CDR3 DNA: TGTGCCAGCTCGCAGGCGGGCCGCCAAGAGACCCAGTACTTC.

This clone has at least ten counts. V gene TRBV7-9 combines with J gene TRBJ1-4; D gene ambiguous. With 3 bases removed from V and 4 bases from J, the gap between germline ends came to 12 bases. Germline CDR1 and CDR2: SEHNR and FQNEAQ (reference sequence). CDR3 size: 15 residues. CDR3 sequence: CASSFSAGDNEKLFF. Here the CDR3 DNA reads TGTGCCAGCAGCTTTTCAGCAGGCGATAATGAAAAACTGTTTTTT.

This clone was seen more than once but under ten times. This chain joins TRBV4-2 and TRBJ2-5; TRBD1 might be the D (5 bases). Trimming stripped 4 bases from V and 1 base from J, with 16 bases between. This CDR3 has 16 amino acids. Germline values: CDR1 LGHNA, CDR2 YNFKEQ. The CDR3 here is CASSPHEGRAQETQYF. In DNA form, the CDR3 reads TGTGCCAGCAGCCCTCATGAAGGCAGGGCCCAAGAGACCCAGTACTTC.

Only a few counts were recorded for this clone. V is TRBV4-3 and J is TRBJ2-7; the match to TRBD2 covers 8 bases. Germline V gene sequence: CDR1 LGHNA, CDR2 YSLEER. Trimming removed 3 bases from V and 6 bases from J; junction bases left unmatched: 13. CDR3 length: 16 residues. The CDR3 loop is CASSHNPAGVNGEQYF. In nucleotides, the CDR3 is TGCGCCAGCAGCCACAATCCAGCGGGGGTAAATGGCGAGCAGTACTTC.

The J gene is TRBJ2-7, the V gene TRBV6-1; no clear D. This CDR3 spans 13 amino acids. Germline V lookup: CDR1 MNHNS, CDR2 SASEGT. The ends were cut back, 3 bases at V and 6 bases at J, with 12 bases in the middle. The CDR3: CASSEETHSEQYF. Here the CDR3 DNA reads TGTGCCAGCAGTGAGGAGACCCATAGCGAGCAGTACTTC.

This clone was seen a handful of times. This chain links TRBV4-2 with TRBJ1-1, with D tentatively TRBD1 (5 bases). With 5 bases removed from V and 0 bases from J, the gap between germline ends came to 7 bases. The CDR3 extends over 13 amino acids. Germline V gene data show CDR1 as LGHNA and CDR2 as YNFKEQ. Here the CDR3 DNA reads TGTGCCAGCAGCGTGACAGTGAACACTGAAGCTTTCTTT. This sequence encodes CASSVTVNTEAFF.

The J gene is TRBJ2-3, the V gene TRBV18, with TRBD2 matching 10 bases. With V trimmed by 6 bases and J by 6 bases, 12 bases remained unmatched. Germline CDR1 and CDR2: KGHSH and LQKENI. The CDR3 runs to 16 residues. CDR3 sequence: CASSPPAGGMKDTQYF. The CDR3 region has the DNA TGTGCCAGCTCCCCGCCAGCGGGGGGGATGAAGGATACGCAGTATTTT.

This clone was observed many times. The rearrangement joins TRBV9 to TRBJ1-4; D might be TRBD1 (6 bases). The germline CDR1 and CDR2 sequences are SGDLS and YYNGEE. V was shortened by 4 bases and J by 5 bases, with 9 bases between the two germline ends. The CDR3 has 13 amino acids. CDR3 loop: CASSRTGNEKLFF. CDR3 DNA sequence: TGTGCCAGCAGCCGTACAGGGAATGAAAAACTGTTTTTT.

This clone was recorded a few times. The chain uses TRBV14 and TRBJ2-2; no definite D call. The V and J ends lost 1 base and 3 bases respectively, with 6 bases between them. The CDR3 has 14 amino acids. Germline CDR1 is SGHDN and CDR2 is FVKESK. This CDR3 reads CASSQVTYTGELFF. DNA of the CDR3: TGTGCCAGCAGCCAAGTTACTTACACCGGGGAGCTGTTTTTT.

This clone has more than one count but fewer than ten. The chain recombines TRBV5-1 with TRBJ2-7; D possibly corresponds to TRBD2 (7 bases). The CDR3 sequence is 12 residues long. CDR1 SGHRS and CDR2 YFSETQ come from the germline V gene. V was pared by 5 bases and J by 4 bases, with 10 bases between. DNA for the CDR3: TGCGCCAGCAGGGAGGGGGGGTACGAGCAGTACTTC. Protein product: CASREGGYEQYF.

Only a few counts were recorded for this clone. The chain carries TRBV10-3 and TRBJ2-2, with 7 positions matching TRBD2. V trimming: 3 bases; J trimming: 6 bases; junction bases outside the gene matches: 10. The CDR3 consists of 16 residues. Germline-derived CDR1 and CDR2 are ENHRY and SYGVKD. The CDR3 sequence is CAISDMTRRGAGELFF. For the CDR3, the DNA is TGTGCCATCAGTGATATGACCAGACGGGGGGCCGGGGAGCTGTTTTTT.

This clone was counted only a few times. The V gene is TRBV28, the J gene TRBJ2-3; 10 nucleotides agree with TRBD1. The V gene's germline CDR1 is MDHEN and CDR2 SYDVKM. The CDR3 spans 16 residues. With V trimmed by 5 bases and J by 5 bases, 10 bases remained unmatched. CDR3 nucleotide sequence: TGTGCCAGCAGTCCACCCGGGACAGGGGTAAAAGATACGCAGTATTTT. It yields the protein CASSPPGTGVKDTQYF.

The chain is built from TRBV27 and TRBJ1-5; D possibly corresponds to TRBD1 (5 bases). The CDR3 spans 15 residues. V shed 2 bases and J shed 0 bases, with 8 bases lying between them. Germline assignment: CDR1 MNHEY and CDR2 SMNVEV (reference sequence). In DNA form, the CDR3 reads TGTGCCAGCAGTTTAGTCAGGGATAGCAATCAGCCCCAGCATTTT. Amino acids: CASSLVRDSNQPQHF.

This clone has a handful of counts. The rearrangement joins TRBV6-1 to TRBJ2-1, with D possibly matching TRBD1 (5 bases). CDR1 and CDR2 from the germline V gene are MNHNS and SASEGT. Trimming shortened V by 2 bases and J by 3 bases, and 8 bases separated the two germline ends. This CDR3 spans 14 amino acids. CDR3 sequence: CASSEPQGYNEQFF. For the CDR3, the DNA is TGTGCCAGCAGTGAACCTCAGGGCTACAATGAGCAGTTCTTC.

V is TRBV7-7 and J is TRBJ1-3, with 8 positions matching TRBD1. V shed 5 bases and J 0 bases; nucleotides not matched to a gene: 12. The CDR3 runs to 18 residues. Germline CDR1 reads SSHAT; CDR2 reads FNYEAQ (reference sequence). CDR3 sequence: CASSPDRVRQTSGNTIYF. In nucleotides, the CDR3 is TGTGCCAGCAGCCCGGACAGGGTTCGGCAAACCTCTGGAAACACCATATATTTT.

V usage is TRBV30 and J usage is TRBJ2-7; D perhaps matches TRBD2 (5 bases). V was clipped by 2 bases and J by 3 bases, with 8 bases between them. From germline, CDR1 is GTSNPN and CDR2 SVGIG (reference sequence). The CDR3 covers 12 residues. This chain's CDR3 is CAWSQRDYEQYF. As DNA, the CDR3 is TGTGCCTGGAGTCAGAGGGACTACGAGCAGTACTTC.